The 2 T cell receptor beta chains in this list originate from one sample, sequenced in a study of CXCR3-negative and CXCR3-positive naive CD8 T cells. TRB cDNA was prepared as libraries by UMI-labeled 5' RACE. TCRdb processed the 5' RACE reads again and assigns one entry to each CDR3 protein, with no DNA. The sample includes approximately 88,000 distinct CDR3 sequences. Sequenced input: naive CXCR3- CD8+ T cells from blood. The subset: CD45RO-CCR7+CD27+CD95- naive CD8+ T cells lacking CXCR3 (TNR3-). The receptors were sampled from a human donor in good health. Some clones in this sample may be carry-over from other donors' samples.

The chain couples TRBV6-6 to TRBJ2-7; TCRdb's D call, TRBD2, is unchecked because there is no DNA. The length of the CDR3 is 14 residues. Germline V gene sequence: CDR1 MNHNY, CDR2 SVGAGI (reference sequence). The CDR3 sequence: CASSFFSGTYEQYF.

The chain uses TRBV7-2 and TRBJ2-7; as DNA is missing, the TRBD1 call by TCRdb cannot be tested. The CDR3 covers 15 residues. From germline, CDR1 is SGHTA and CDR2 FQGNSA. The CDR3 sequence is CASSSPQGAVWEQYF.